This T cell receptor (beta chain) was obtained from a study of blood T cells in healthy people across ages. Study details: Researchers report that template switching captured about one barcoded beta molecule per two T cells. Study-level results: Because sorting was not performed, PBMCs prevented conclusive naive versus antigen-experienced comparison.

The CDR3 covers 13 residues. Trimming removed 4 bases from V and 1 base from J, with 7 bases in between. Germline assignment: CDR1 LGHNA and CDR2 YSLEER. A remark on this clonotype: Its antigen is not known.

A sample-barcoded 5' primer and a J-beta primer mix were used in a second PCR of roughly 6 to 11 cycles. A 12-random-nucleotide template-switch adaptor tagged each cDNA molecule. TCRdb called the 5' RACE reads again in MiXCR, with one record for every CDR3 protein. The sample consists of roughly 1 million distinct CDR3 sequences, 20% to 25% of them appearing once. The same data also went into a second study, on T cells of mothers and their children. That investigation notes: Samples were provided by three healthy Caucasian mothers and their six children.

The material sequenced was blood. This TCR came from a girl under 10 years old in good health. The chain combines TRBV4-3 with TRBJ1-1; D unresolved. The CDR3 is CASSRIENTEAFF. Here the CDR3 DNA reads TGCGCCAGCAGCCGAATTGAGAACACTGAAGCTTTCTTT.